These 4 T cell receptor beta chains were all obtained from the same sample, sequenced in a study of spatial heterogeneity in lung cancer. Findings of the study overall: Counts that tracked tumor mutation counts were those of expanded intratumoral alpha and beta TCRs.

Time point given: sample taken at primary tumor resection. Their antigens are not known. TCRdb used MiXCR to reprocess the 5' RACE reads, holding one entry per CDR3 protein. The repertoire consists of 4,000 to 5,500 distinct CDR3 sequences, with 9.5% to 15% occurring once and the leading ten covering roughly 30%. The material was lung tumor tissue, obtained at surgery. The receptors here all came from a male donor with early-stage non-small cell lung cancer.

As regards this clonotype: Since the library was made to target alpha chains, this beta chain is a stray read and its abundance is not meaningful. The rearrangement links TRBV7-9 to TRBJ2-7; maybe TRBD2 (5 bases). Looked up from germline, CDR1 is SEHNR and CDR2 is FQNEAQ (reference sequence). Trimming took off 2 bases at V and 3 bases at J, with 14 bases between the two ends. CDR3 size: 15 residues. In nucleotides, the CDR3 is TGTGCCAGCAGCTTATGGGTAGACTATGACTACGAGCAGTACTTC. Its protein product is CASSLWVDYDYEQYF. Combining the CDR3 with reference TRBV7-9 and TRBJ2-7 gives the whole variable domain DTGVSQNPRHKITKRGQNVTFRCDPISEHNRLYWYRQTLGQGPEFLTYFQNEAQLEKSRLLSDRFSAERPKGSFSTLEIQRTEQGDSAMYLCASSLWVDYDYEQYFGPGTRLTVT.

The sample holds many counts of this clonotype. Since it is a stray read in a library aimed at alpha chains, this beta chain has a size that is not meaningful. The chain links TRBV24-1 to TRBJ2-2, with 7 bases that match TRBD2. The length of the CDR3 is 15 residues. The V and J ends lost 5 bases and 9 bases, in that order; junction bases with no gene match: 11. CDR1 and CDR2 (germline): KGHDR, SFDVKD. CDR3 residues: CATSGGGGNMRELFF. CDR3 DNA: TGTGCCACCAGTGGAGGCGGGGGTAACATGCGGGAGCTGTTTTTT.

This clonotype was observed many times. The library was designed around alpha chains, so this beta chain is a stray read whose abundance carries little weight. J is TRBJ2-7 and V is TRBV11-1; the D call may be TRBD1 or TRBD2 (5 bases each). Per the germline V gene, CDR1 is SGHAT and CDR2 is FQDESV (reference sequence). The V and J ends lost 3 bases and 0 bases respectively, with 12 bases between them. The CDR3 spans 15 residues. CDR3 nucleotides: TGTGCCAGCAGCTTTCGGGGCCATTCCTCCTACGAGCAGTACTTC. Residues: CASSFRGHSSYEQYF. Using reference TRBV11-1 and TRBJ2-7 for the parts outside the CDR3, the full variable domain is EAEVAQSPRYKITEKSQAVAFWCDPISGHATLYWYRQILGQGPELLVQFQDESVVDDSQLPKDRFSAERLKGVDSTLKIQPAELGDSAMYLCASSFRGHSSYEQYFGPGTRLTVT.

This clonotype is medium-sized (0.01 to 0.1%). This beta chain turned up in a library designed for alpha chains; as an off-target read, its abundance says little. The genes are TRBV5-4 and TRBJ2-6; D uncertain. The V end lost 5 bases, the J end lost 4 bases, and 16 bases lay between the germline ends. Germline values: CDR1 SGHNT, CDR2 YYREEE (reference sequence). The CDR3 has 16 amino acids. In nucleotides, the CDR3 is TGTGCCAGCAGTTCACCCGTCGACGCAGGGGCCAACGTCCTGACTTTC. Translated: CASSSPVDAGANVLTF.